This T cell receptor (beta chain) was sequenced for a study of blood T cell repertoires in COVID-19 (dated by TCRdb to 2018 to 2021). Regarding the complete study: Collaborator samples came from the United States, Italy and Spain and covered acute and convalescent phases of COVID-19. Where available, HLA class I and class II types were taken from metadata supplied by the sample provider and were not determined by assay-based typing. Samples were obtained from the ongoing ImmuneRACE study (first 160 participants) and from some 1,300 subjects provided by 6 global collaborators. The repertoires were made available in a free public database intended to serve as a resource for research on the immune response to SARS-CoV-2. A de-identified subject ID, COVID-19 status, age in years and sex were almost always included in the sample metadata. The prospective study material was composed of cDNA or gDNA derived from T cells, B-cell-depleted T cells, or PBMCs. Deeply sampled blood TCRbeta repertoires from subjects exposed to, actively infected with, or recovered from COVID-19 were included in the dataset. Results and caveats for the whole study, not just this receptor: The quantity of clinical and demographic metadata differed by source and by participant and was supplied without curation.

The collaborating institutions used their own protocols to collect whole blood in K2EDTA tubes. For TCRbeta analysis, collaborator samples were shipped as frozen whole blood, as isolated PBMCs, or as DNA extracted from either sample type. TCRbeta CDR3 regions were amplified from genomic DNA by means of the immunoSEQ Assay, a bias-controlled multiplex PCR. In the paper's pipeline: The number of nucleated cells in each sample was estimated from the amplification of reference gene primers within the assay. To quantify the absolute abundance of each unique TCRbeta CDR3 rearrangement, sequence reads were collapsed and filtered. For each sample, productive Simpson clonality was calculated as the square root of Simpson's diversity index across productive rearrangements. Held by TCRdb, this immuneACCESS table contains in-frame sequences only and omits some clones. Under half of the omission traces to an unresolved V gene where checked; the cause of the rest is unknown. That table supplies the V and J calls and clone size; D and trimming were determined from the DNA. The sample records over 45,000 clones, 70% to 75% of which are singletons. About 17% of the sample is taken by the ten largest.

This clone came up once. Its antigen is still unknown. Base qualities are missing; no much larger clone stands one base away. The source material was peripheral blood. The origin of this receptor is a woman aged 45-65 years with active or convalescent COVID-19.

The nucleotides are TGCGCCAGCAGTGACTCAGGGTACGGAGAGACCCAGTACTTC. Its translation is CASSDSGYGETQYF. The chain was built from TRBV10-1 and TRBJ2-5; 5 matching bases give a weak D call of TRBD1. The germline V gene (reference sequence) supplies CDR1 WNHNN and CDR2 SYGVQD. V lost 3 bases and J lost 4 bases; the stretch between them is 12 bases long. The CDR3 numbers 14 residues from cysteine through phenylalanine. Just CDR3 DNA is preserved here, 42 bases in frame from base 1.